Listed here are 20 T cell receptor beta chains from one sample, sequenced in a study of CD8 T cells in Susac syndrome. The RNA input was about 0.5 to 1 ug, and it was reverse transcribed with random hexamers. TCRdb used MiXCR to reprocess the immunoSEQ multiplex PCR reads, holding one entry per CDR3 protein. The table lists 150,000 to 200,000 distinct CDR3 sequences, about 91% of them singletons. The sequencing sample was made of CD4+ T cells from PBMCs. Receptor source: a human donor with Susac syndrome.

The chain links TRBV20-1 to TRBJ1-5; weak D call: TRBD1 (6 bases). V was pared by 6 bases and J by 0 bases, with 15 bases between. The germline V gene has CDR1 DFQATT and CDR2 SNEGSKA (reference sequence). The CDR3 covers 15 residues. This CDR3 is CSAEGQSDSNQPQHF. The CDR3 DNA is TGCAGTGCGGAAGGACAGTCAGATAGCAATCAGCCCCAGCATTTT.

The chain joins TRBV5-1 to TRBJ2-3; 8 bases fit TRBD2. The V segment lost 3 bases and the J segment 4 bases; nucleotides outside the gene matches: 7. Germline CDR1 and CDR2: SGHRS and YFSETQ. The CDR3 loop spans 15 amino acids. The CDR3 here is CASSSAGEGPDTQYF. CDR3 DNA: TGCGCCAGCAGCTCAGCGGGGGAGGGTCCAGATACGCAGTATTTT.

The rearrangement joins TRBV3-1 to TRBJ1-2; D ambiguous. Between the trimmed V and J ends, which lost 0 bases and 7 bases, there was a span of 9 bases. CDR3 length: 13 residues. CDR1 LGHDT and CDR2 YNNKEL come from the germline V gene (reference sequence). This CDR3 reads CASSQEAVGGYTF. The CDR3 nucleotides read TGTGCCAGCAGCCAAGAGGCGGTCGGTGGCTACACCTTC.

This clonotype was counted a few times. The chain employs TRBV14 and TRBJ2-6; D is unresolved. Trimming cost V 0 bases and J 2 bases, with 2 bases left between them. CDR1 and CDR2 from the germline V gene are SGHDN and FVKESK. The CDR3 spans 14 residues. The CDR3: CASSQDPGANVLTF. CDR3 DNA: TGTGCCAGCAGCCAAGACCCTGGGGCCAACGTCCTGACTTTC.

The chain is built from TRBV20-1 and TRBJ1-1; 9 bases are shared with TRBD1. The CDR3 is made up of 13 amino acids. CDR1 and CDR2 from the germline V gene are DFQATT and SNEGSKA (reference sequence). V was pared by 6 bases and J by 4 bases, with 6 bases of the junction left unmatched. The CDR3 sequence is CSAGGTGSTEAFF. DNA of the CDR3: TGCAGTGCCGGAGGGACAGGGAGCACTGAAGCTTTCTTT.

This clonotype showed up just a few times. This chain joins TRBV7-2 and TRBJ1-2; D might be TRBD1 (6 bases). The germline V gene has CDR1 SGHTA and CDR2 FQGNSA. The V and J ends lost 2 bases and 8 bases respectively, with 21 bases between them. CDR3 length: 16 residues. The CDR3 bases are TGTGCCAGCAGCTTATCAAGCACGGACAGATGGAAAGGCTACACCTTC. Encoded protein: CASSLSSTDRWKGYTF.

The chain employs TRBV5-1 and TRBJ2-3; D is possibly TRBD1 (6 bases). The V end was cut by 4 bases, the J end by 0 bases, with 12 bases between. CDR3 length: 15 residues. The germline CDR1 and CDR2 sequences are SGHRS and YFSETQ. CDR3 coding DNA: TGCGCCAGCAGCGTCGGGACACCGAGCACAGATACGCAGTATTTT. Its protein product is CASSVGTPSTDTQYF.

The genes are TRBV20-1 and TRBJ2-2; D might be TRBD1 or TRBD2, each matching 5 bases. This CDR3 is built from 13 residues. CDR1 is DFQATT and CDR2 is SNEGSKA in the germline V gene (reference sequence). Deletions cut 1 base from V and 5 bases from J, with 8 bases between. The CDR3 sequence: CSARGWGTGELFF. CDR3 DNA: TGCAGTGCTAGAGGATGGGGGACCGGGGAGCTGTTTTTT.

The chain uses TRBV15 and TRBJ1-1; no definite D call. The CDR3 has 15 residues. Trimming took off 9 bases at V and 1 base at J, with 18 bases between the two ends. Germline values: CDR1 LNHNV, CDR2 YYDKDF (reference sequence). This CDR3 is CATNLEEGANTEAFF. CDR3 nucleotides: TGTGCCACTAACCTGGAGGAGGGAGCGAACACTGAAGCTTTCTTT.

The CDR3 region has the DNA TGTGCCAGCAGTCCTCTTGGGGGTGACACTGAAGCTTTCTTT. Its translation is CASSPLGGDTEAFF. This sequence joins TRBV12-3 or TRBV12-4 and TRBJ1-1; D may be TRBD1 (5 bases). This CDR3 region has 14 residues. V was pared by 5 bases and J by 3 bases, with 13 bases between.

The V and J genes are TRBV20-1 and TRBJ2-5; TRBD2 agrees at 7 bases. This CDR3 has 17 amino acids. Trimming took 2 bases from V and 1 from J; bases not matched to a gene: 13. Per the germline V gene, CDR1 is DFQATT and CDR2 is SNEGSKA (reference sequence). CDR3 amino acids: CSARIRGAGYTQETQYF. The CDR3 DNA follows: TGCAGTGCTAGAATTCGTGGAGCGGGGTACACCCAAGAGACCCAGTACTTC.

V gene TRBV6-5 combines with J gene TRBJ2-3; TRBD2 matches at 12 bases. CDR3 length equals 17 residues. The V gene end was trimmed by 4 bases and the J gene end by 3 bases; junction bases not matched to a gene: 8. Germline lookup yields CDR1 MNHEY and CDR2 SVGAGI. The CDR3 nucleotides read TGTGCCAGCAGTTTAACTCGACTAGCGGGGGAAACAGATACGCAGTATTTT. The encoded protein is CASSLTRLAGETDTQYF.

This clonotype showed up just once. The chain employs TRBV27 and TRBJ1-1; TRBD1 agrees at 9 bases. The CDR3 is 15 amino acids. Germline V gene data show CDR1 as MNHEY and CDR2 as SMNVEV (reference sequence). V dropped 5 bases and J dropped 4; count of bases not matched to a gene: 8. The DNA for the CDR3 is TGTGCCAGCAGTACGAACAGGGGGCGAGGCACTGAAGCTTTCTTT. This sequence encodes CASSTNRGRGTEAFF.

This chain joins TRBV2 and TRBJ2-5; D perhaps matches TRBD2 (6 bases). V was cut by 3 bases and J by 5 bases, with 13 bases left in between. Germline CDR1 SNHLY, CDR2 FYNNEI. The CDR3 is made up of 14 amino acids. The CDR3 DNA is TGTGCCAGCAGTGAGATACCCGGAGGGGAGACCCAGTACTTC. As protein: CASSEIPGGETQYF.

The chain joins TRBV15 to TRBJ1-4, with 8 bases fitting TRBD1. Germline V gene data show CDR1 as LNHNV and CDR2 as YYDKDF (reference sequence). This CDR3 has 14 amino acids. V dropped 4 bases and J dropped 7; count of bases not matched to a gene: 5. CDR3 residues: CATSNQGAREKLFF. CDR3 DNA: TGTGCCACCAGCAATCAGGGGGCTCGTGAAAAACTGTTTTTT.

CDR3: CASSVNWDASREAFF. The DNA for the CDR3 is TGTGCCAGTAGTGTCAACTGGGACGCTAGCCGTGAAGCTTTCTTT. The chain has TRBV19 and TRBJ1-1, with TRBD1 as a possible D gene (5 bases). The CDR3 is 15 residues long. Germline V CDR1 and CDR2: LNHDA, SQIVND (reference sequence). Trimming removed 5 bases at V and 7 bases at J, with 20 bases between.

There are a few counts of this clonotype. The gene calls are TRBV2 and TRBJ2-7; the D call may be TRBD1 or TRBD2 (5 bases each). The V gene lost 3 bases and the J gene lost 0 bases, with 12 bases spanning the gap. Germline CDR1 and CDR2: SNHLY and FYNNEI. CDR3 length equals 15 residues. This CDR3 reads CASSEGGGRSYEQYF. The CDR3 DNA is TGTGCCAGCAGTGAGGGTGGGGGTCGCTCCTACGAGCAGTACTTC.

V gene TRBV19 combines with J gene TRBJ1-1; 7 nucleotides agree with TRBD1. V shed 9 bases and J 3 bases; nucleotides not matched to a gene: 7. This CDR3 spans 13 amino acids. The V gene's germline CDR1 is LNHDA and CDR2 SQIVND (reference sequence). CDR3 loop: CASAQDRDTEAFF. DNA for the CDR3: TGTGCCAGCGCACAAGACAGGGACACTGAAGCTTTCTTT.

The V gene is TRBV5-4, the J gene TRBJ2-3; D may correspond to TRBD1 or TRBD2 (5 bases each). Germline V gene data show CDR1 as SGHNT and CDR2 as YYREEE (reference sequence). Trimming removed 4 bases from V and 1 base from J, with 16 bases in between. This CDR3 spans 16 amino acids. In DNA, the CDR3 is TGTGCCAGCAGCACGGGACGGCGATATGGCACAGATACGCAGTATTTT. Its protein is CASSTGRRYGTDTQYF.

The chain recombines TRBV5-4 with TRBJ2-5; maybe TRBD2 (6 bases). Trimming stripped 0 bases from V and 4 bases from J, with 10 bases between. The germline gives CDR1 SGHNT, CDR2 YYREEE (reference sequence). The CDR3 consists of 14 residues. The CDR3 loop is CASSLARDGETQYF. As DNA, the CDR3 is TGTGCCAGCAGCTTGGCGCGGGACGGAGAGACCCAGTACTTC. Using reference TRBV5-4 and TRBJ2-5 for the parts outside the CDR3, the full variable domain is ETGVTQSPTHLIKTRGQQVTLRCSSQSGHNTVSWYQQALGQGPQFIFQYYREEENGRGNFPPRFSGLQFPNYSSELNVNALELDDSALYLCASSLARDGETQYFGPGTRLLVL.